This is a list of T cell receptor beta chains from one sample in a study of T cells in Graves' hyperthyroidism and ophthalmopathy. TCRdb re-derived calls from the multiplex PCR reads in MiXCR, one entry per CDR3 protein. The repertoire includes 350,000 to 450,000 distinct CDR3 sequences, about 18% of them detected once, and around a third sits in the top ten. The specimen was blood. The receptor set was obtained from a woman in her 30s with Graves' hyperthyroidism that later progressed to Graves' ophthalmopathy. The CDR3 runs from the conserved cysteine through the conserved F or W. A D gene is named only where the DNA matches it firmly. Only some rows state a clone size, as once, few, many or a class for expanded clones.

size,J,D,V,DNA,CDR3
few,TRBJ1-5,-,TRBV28,TGTGCCAGCAGTTTCGGGCTCAATAGCAATCAGCCCCAGCATTTT,CASSFGLNSNQPQHF
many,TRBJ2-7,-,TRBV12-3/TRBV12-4,TGTGCCAGCAGTCCAGGGGTGTCCTACGAGCAGTACTTC,CASSPGVSYEQYF
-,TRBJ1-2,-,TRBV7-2,TGTGCCAGCAGCTTAGCGTGGGGGGCTGGCTACACCTTC,CASSLAWGAGYTF
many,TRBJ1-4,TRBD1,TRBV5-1,TGCGCCAGCAGCTCGACAGGGGTCGGGGGAGGTGAAAAACTGTTTTTT,CASSSTGVGGGEKLFF
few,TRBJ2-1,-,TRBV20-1,TGCAGTGCTCACTGGGGGGTGGCGGACCCGTACAATGAGCAGTTCTTC,CSAHWGVADPYNEQFF
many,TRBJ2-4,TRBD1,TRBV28,TGTGCCAGCAGTACCCCCCGGACAGGGGAGAACATTCAGTACTTC,CASSTPRTGENIQYF
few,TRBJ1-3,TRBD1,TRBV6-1,TGTGCCAGCAGTAGACAGGGGCCTGGAAACACCATATATTTT,CASSRQGPGNTIYF
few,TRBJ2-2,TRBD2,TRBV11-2,TGTGCCAGCAGCTTAGACAACCCATCGGGACTAGCGGGACTAGGTCCGCGTTCCGGGGAGCTGTTTTTT,CASSLDNPSGLAGLGPRSGELFF
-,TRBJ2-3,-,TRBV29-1,TGCAGCGCCTGGGGGGTGGATACGCAGTATTTT,CSAWGVDTQYF
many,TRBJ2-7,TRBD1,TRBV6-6,TGTGCCAGCAGTCTACTCGCACGGATTCCCGGGACAGGGTTCGAGCAGTACTTC,CASSLLARIPGTGFEQYF
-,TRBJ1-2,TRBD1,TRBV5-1,TGCGCCAGCAGCTTGTGGTCCGGACAGGATGGCTACACCTTC,CASSLWSGQDGYTF
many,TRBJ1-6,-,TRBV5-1,TGCGCCAGCAGCTCTGGACAGACAAATTCACCCCTCCACTTT,CASSSGQTNSPLHF
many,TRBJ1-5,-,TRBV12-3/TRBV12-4,TGTGCCAGCAGTTTCTTTACGGGTTTTGATCAGCCCCAGCATTTT,CASSFFTGFDQPQHF
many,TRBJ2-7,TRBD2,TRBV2,TGTGCCAGCAGTGAGCTCGGACTAGCGGGATACGAGCAGTACTTC,CASSELGLAGYEQYF
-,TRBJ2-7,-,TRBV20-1,TGCAGTGCAGGCCAAGCTGGGACCTACGAGCAGTACTTC,CSAGQAGTYEQYF
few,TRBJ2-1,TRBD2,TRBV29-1,TGCAGCGTTCAGCTAGCGGGGGGGTCCAATGAGCAGTTCTTC,CSVQLAGGSNEQFF
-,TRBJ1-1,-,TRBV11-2,TGTGCCAGCAGCAATACAGGGCTTACTGAAGCTTTCTTT,CASSNTGLTEAFF
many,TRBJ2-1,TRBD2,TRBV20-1,TGCAGTGCAGGACTAGCGGGCGATGAGCAGTTCTTC,CSAGLAGDEQFF
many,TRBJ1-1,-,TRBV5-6,TGTGCCAGCAGCTTGGGGGTATCCACTGAAGCTTTCTTT,CASSLGVSTEAFF
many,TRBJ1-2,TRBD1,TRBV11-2,TGTGCCAGCACCGAATCTCCAGGGGGCGAGGGCTACACCTTC,CASTESPGGEGYTF
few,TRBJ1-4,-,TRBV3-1,TGTGCCAGCAGCTATGGACAGAAACTGTTTTTT,CASSYGQKLFF
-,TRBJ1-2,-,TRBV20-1,TGCAGTGCTAGAGGGCCAGGGAGAGGGATTAACTATGGCTACACCTTC,CSARGPGRGINYGYTF